The 15 T cell receptor beta chains below come from one sample, sequenced in a study of breast tumors, draining lymph nodes, adjacent tissues. TCRdb ran MiXCR on the multiplex PCR reads and lists one entry per CDR3 protein. The sample yields around 21,000 distinct CDR3 sequences, roughly 41% seen once. The sequencing input was breast tumor tissue. The receptors were gathered from a female donor with breast cancer. Some clones in this sample may be carry-over from other donors' samples.

The chain uses TRBV7-9 and TRBJ2-3; possible D gene TRBD2, 5 bases. The CDR3 covers 15 residues. V was trimmed by 4 bases and J by 2 bases, leaving 13 bases between them. Germline lookup yields CDR1 SEHNR and CDR2 FQNEAQ (reference sequence). Here the CDR3 reads CASSSRTGITDTQYF. CDR3 nucleotides: TGTGCCAGCAGCTCGCGGACGGGGATCACAGATACGCAGTATTTT.

The V and J genes are TRBV28 and TRBJ2-7; no reliable D call. V was trimmed by 4 bases and J by 2 bases, leaving 15 bases between them. The CDR3 is 15 amino acids. The germline gives CDR1 MDHEN, CDR2 SYDVKM. The CDR3 here is CASSSESLWTYEQYF. The CDR3 DNA reads TGTGCCAGCAGTTCCGAATCCCTATGGACCTACGAGCAGTACTTC.

This clonotype was detected ten times or more. The J gene is TRBJ1-3, the V gene TRBV15, with D unresolved. The CDR3 has 16 residues. The germline CDR1 and CDR2 sequences are LNHNV and YYDKDF (reference sequence). With 0 bases removed from V and 0 bases from J, the gap between germline ends came to 9 bases. CDR3 loop: CATSRDARASGNTIYF. The CDR3 region has the DNA TGTGCCACCAGCAGAGATGCGAGAGCCTCTGGAAACACCATATATTTT.

This clonotype was counted at least ten times. This sequence joins TRBV12-3 or TRBV12-4 and TRBJ2-7, with 10 bases lining up with TRBD2. The CDR3 has 15 amino acids. Trimming removed 1 base from V and 3 bases from J; junction bases left unmatched: 3. CDR3: CASSLVPSGGYEQYF. The CDR3 bases are TGTGCCAGCAGTTTAGTACCTAGCGGGGGCTACGAGCAGTACTTC.

This clonotype was found a few times. This sequence joins TRBV20-1 and TRBJ1-2; tentatively, D is TRBD1 (5 bases). CDR1 and CDR2 from the germline V gene are DFQATT and SNEGSKA (reference sequence). This CDR3 is built from 13 residues. The V and J ends lost 6 bases and 7 bases respectively, with 18 bases between them. CDR3 sequence reads: CSAPDRQRGGYTF. As DNA, the CDR3 is TGCAGTGCCCCCGACCGTCAAAGGGGTGGCTACACCTTC.

This clonotype was counted at least ten times. The chain employs TRBV20-1 and TRBJ1-4; the match to TRBD1 covers 9 bases. The trim removed 5 bases at V and 2 bases at J, leaving 6 bases unmatched. Germline assignment: CDR1 DFQATT and CDR2 SNEGSKA (reference sequence). This CDR3 comprises 15 residues. The CDR3 loop reads CSAVDRGVTNEKLFF. The CDR3 DNA reads TGCAGTGCTGTTGACAGGGGGGTTACTAATGAAAAACTGTTTTTT.

The chain uses TRBV6-2 or TRBV6-3 and TRBJ2-5, with D perhaps matching TRBD2 (7 bases). The CDR3 extends over 12 amino acids. The germline gives CDR1 MNHEY, CDR2 SVGEGT. Trimming took 5 bases from V and 4 from J, leaving 8 bases between them. CDR3 residues: CASSRGGETQYF. The CDR3 DNA reads as TGTGCCAGCAGTAGGGGGGGAGAGACCCAGTACTTC.

This clonotype was observed at least ten times. This may come from a read error, since a much larger clone is one base off. V usage is TRBV20-1 and J usage is TRBJ2-7; TRBD2 agrees at 10 bases. The ends lost 6 bases at V and 2 bases at J; junction bases unmatched: 16. This CDR3 spans 17 amino acids. Germline CDR1 reads DFQATT; CDR2 reads SNEGSKA (reference sequence). The CDR3, as DNA: TGCAGTGCCTGTCGGCTAGCGGGGGCCGCCAACCCCTACGAGCAGTACTTC. Amino acids: CSACRLAGAANPYEQYF.

The chain links TRBV2 to TRBJ1-5; no reliable D call. V lost 7 bases and J 5 bases, leaving 12 bases between the germline ends. Germline V gene sequence: CDR1 SNHLY, CDR2 FYNNEI. CDR3 length: 13 amino acids. CDR3 DNA: TGTGCCAGCACAGGTCAGAATTATCAGCCCCAGCATTTT. This codes for CASTGQNYQPQHF.

By proportion, this clonotype is medium-sized. The gene calls are TRBV5-1 and TRBJ2-2, with 7 bases aligning to TRBD1. The CDR3 sequence is 17 residues long. The V gene's germline CDR1 is SGHRS and CDR2 YFSETQ. J was trimmed by 4 bases and V by 4 bases; bases with no gene match: 13. This CDR3 reads CASSPGDRVLVTGELFF. The CDR3 coding sequence is TGCGCCAGCAGCCCCGGTGACAGGGTCCTGGTCACCGGGGAGCTGTTTTTT.

About this clonotype itself: One end of the junction varies from germline; a read error may be responsible. V gene TRBV7-7 combines with J gene TRBJ2-1; TRBD2 is a possible D gene (7 bases). This CDR3 spans 15 amino acids. CDR1 SSHAT and CDR2 FNYEAQ come from the germline V gene (reference sequence). The DNA for the CDR3 is TGTGCTAGCAGCTTAGCGCACGGGGGGCAGGGTGAGCAGTTCTTC. Protein: CASSLAHGGQGEQFF.

Remarks on this clonotype: This clone may be a read error of a much larger clone one base away. The chain couples TRBV5-6 to TRBJ2-6, with no clear D. V dropped 2 bases and J dropped 5 bases, with 17 bases sitting between them. The CDR3 runs 17 residues. Germline lookup yields CDR1 SGHDT and CDR2 YYEEEE. The chain's CDR3 is CASSLFLAKHRANVLTF. The CDR3 DNA follows: TGTGCCAGCAGCTTATTTTTGGCCAAACACAGGGCCAACGTCCTGACTTTC.

The chain joins TRBV20-1 to TRBJ2-3; weak D call: TRBD1 (6 bases). V was clipped by 4 bases and J by 9 bases, with 11 bases between them. The V gene's germline CDR1 is DFQATT and CDR2 SNEGSKA (reference sequence). This CDR3 spans 11 amino acids. The CDR3 DNA reads as TGCAGTGCTATTCAGGGGCTAACGCAGTATTTT. This codes for CSAIQGLTQYF.

In this sample, this clonotype is medium-sized (0.01 to 0.1%). The V call is TRBV15, the J call TRBJ2-5, with D tentatively TRBD1 (6 bases). The CDR3 length is 17 residues. V gave up 0 bases and J gave up 4 bases, with 18 bases separating them. CDR1 and CDR2 (germline): LNHNV, YYDKDF (reference sequence). CDR3: CATSRDVLDRTAETQYF. CDR3 in DNA: TGTGCCACCAGCAGAGACGTTCTGGACCGGACAGCAGAGACCCAGTACTTC.

This clonotype was found many times. This chain connects TRBV7-2 to TRBJ2-1; tentative D call: TRBD1 (5 bases). V lost 5 bases and J 2 bases, leaving 13 bases between the germline ends. This CDR3 region has 15 residues. Germline CDR1 is SGHTA and CDR2 is FQGNSA. CDR3 region: CASSLMGLTYNEQFF. CDR3 coding DNA: TGTGCCAGCAGCCTAATGGGGCTTACCTACAATGAGCAGTTCTTC.